The clone carrying this T cell receptor (beta chain) has a single count. A read error may account for a junction end that differs from germline. Using RNA template, CDR3s of TCR alpha and beta were amplified with iRepertoire arm-PCR. A single record per CDR3 protein comes from TCRdb applying MiXCR to the multiplex PCR reads. The sample shows about 410,000 distinct CDR3 sequences, about two fifths of them seen only once. The CDR3 loop spans 18 amino acids. Per germline, CDR1 MNHEY and CDR2 SVGAGI. These data belong to a study of glioma-infiltrating T cells. The sequenced sample was glioma tissue, nonneoplastic brain tissue, or PBMCs (not recorded which). The rearrangement joins TRBV6-5 to TRBJ2-7; TRBD2 agrees at 13 bases. The receptor's source is a human donor with low-grade glioma or glioblastoma, undergoing nonglioma brain surgery, or in good health (not recorded which). The CDR3 sequence: CTSSLAGLAGTFSYEQYF. CDR3 coding DNA: TGTACCAGCAGTTTGGCGGGACTAGCGGGAACATTCTCCTACGAGCAGTACTTC.